The TCR beta chain under discussion was sequenced for a study of blood T cell repertoires in COVID-19. Study-level information: T cells, B-cell-depleted T cells, or PBMCs provided the cDNA or gDNA that served as material.

The ends lost 5 bases at V and 10 bases at J; junction bases unmatched: 7. Germline V gene lookup returns CDR1 MGHRA and CDR2 YSYEKL. The CDR3 covers 14 residues. Under the authors' procedure: Reference gene primer amplification gave nucleated cell count estimates. The assay was immunoSEQ multiplex PCR, and TCRdb's table has in-frame clones only and misses some. V, J and clone size were drawn from that table, and D and trimming were deduced from the DNA. This table has tens of thousands of clones, around 81% appearing once. V and J are TRBV4-1 and TRBJ1-4, with TRBD1 matching 10 bases. This clonotype was sampled from a man between 65 and 79 years old with acute or convalescent COVID-19. The sample was peripheral blood. The DNA for the CDR3 is TGCGCCAGCAGCATTGGACAGGGGGTCGGAAAACTGTTTTTT. It codes for CASSIGQGVGKLFF.